This entry concerns a single TCR beta chain. Its antigen is not identified. The germline gives CDR1 GTSNPN, CDR2 SVGIG (reference sequence). The CDR3 has 14 amino acids. Deletions cut 6 bases from V and 0 bases from J, with 15 bases between. Punch biopsies of lesional scalp, plus peripheral blood, were taken from alopecia areata patients. The data originate from a study of CD8+ T cells in alopecia areata. Extracted RNA was reverse transcribed, and the resulting cDNA served as sequencing template. Repertoires were generated with immunoSEQ multiplex PCR, while TCRdb's copy carries only in-frame clones and drops some. This sample has roughly 250,000 clones, with 65% to 70% found just once. Study-level results: Alopecia totalis/universalis scalp especially showed more expanded CD8+ clones than normal scalp.

The sample in question was CD4+ T cells sorted from blood, obtained at week 0. The sequence derives from a human donor with alopecia areata. The rearrangement uses TRBV30 and TRBJ2-7; possibly TRBD2 for D (6 bases). The CDR3 DNA follows: TGTGCCTGTATGCCCGGGACTGGCTCCTACGAGCAGTACTTC. It codes for CACMPGTGSYEQYF.